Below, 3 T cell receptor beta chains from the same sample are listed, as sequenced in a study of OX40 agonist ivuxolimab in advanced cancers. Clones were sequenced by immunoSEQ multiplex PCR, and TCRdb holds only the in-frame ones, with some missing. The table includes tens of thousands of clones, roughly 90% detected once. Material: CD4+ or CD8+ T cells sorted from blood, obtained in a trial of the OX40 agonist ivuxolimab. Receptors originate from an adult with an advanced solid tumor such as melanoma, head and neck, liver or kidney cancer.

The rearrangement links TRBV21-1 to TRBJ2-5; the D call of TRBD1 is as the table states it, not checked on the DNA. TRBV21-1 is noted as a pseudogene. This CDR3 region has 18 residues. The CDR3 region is CASSKALRAGVQQETQYF. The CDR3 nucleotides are TGTGCCAGCAGCAAAGCGCTAAGGGCAGGGGTCCAACAAGAGACCCAGTACTTC.

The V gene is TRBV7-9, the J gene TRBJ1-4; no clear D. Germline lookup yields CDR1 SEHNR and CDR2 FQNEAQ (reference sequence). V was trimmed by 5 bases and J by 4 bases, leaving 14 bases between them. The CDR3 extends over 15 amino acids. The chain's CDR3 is CASSPLSGDNEKLFF. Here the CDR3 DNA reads TGTGCCAGCAGCCCTCTATCTGGGGATAATGAAAAACTGTTTTTT.

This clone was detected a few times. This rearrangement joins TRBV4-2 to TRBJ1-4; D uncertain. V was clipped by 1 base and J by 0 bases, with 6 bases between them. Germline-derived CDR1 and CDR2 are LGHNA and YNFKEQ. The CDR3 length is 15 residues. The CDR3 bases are TGTGCCAGCAGCCAAGGCCTACCAACTAATGAAAAACTGTTTTTT. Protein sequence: CASSQGLPTNEKLFF.